The sequence of this T cell receptor (beta chain) was determined in a study of Graves' ophthalmopathy and Graves' hyperthyroidism. This clonotype was counted at least ten times. Its antigen is not identified. Germline values: CDR1 SGHAT, CDR2 FQDESV (reference sequence). The V and J ends lost 2 bases and 1 base respectively, with 14 bases between them. This CDR3 comprises 16 residues. RNA transcripts provided the template for amplifying TCR beta CDR3 regions. The workflow started with a first-round RT-PCR run with HTBI primers and then moved on to a second-round multiplex PCR. TCRdb redid the calling of the multiplex PCR reads with MiXCR, one entry per CDR3 protein. The table records hundreds of thousands of distinct CDR3 sequences, around a fifth of them present only once. Regarding the study as a whole: The 13-signature model separated ophthalmopathy from stable hyperthyroidism at around 88% sensitivity and around 81% specificity. Blood was where most expanded thyroid clonotypes above 0.001 frequency also turned up.

The authors isolated PBMCs from around 10 ml of fresh peripheral blood. The source of this sequence is a woman aged 18-29 years with stable Graves' hyperthyroidism. Some clones in this sample may be carry-over from other donors' samples. The V gene is TRBV11-1, the J gene TRBJ1-1; D unresolved. Sequenced: peripheral blood. CDR3 in DNA: TGTGCCAGCAGCTTACAAGGCGCTAACGCGAACACTGAAGCTTTCTTT. Amino acids: CASSLQGANANTEAFF.